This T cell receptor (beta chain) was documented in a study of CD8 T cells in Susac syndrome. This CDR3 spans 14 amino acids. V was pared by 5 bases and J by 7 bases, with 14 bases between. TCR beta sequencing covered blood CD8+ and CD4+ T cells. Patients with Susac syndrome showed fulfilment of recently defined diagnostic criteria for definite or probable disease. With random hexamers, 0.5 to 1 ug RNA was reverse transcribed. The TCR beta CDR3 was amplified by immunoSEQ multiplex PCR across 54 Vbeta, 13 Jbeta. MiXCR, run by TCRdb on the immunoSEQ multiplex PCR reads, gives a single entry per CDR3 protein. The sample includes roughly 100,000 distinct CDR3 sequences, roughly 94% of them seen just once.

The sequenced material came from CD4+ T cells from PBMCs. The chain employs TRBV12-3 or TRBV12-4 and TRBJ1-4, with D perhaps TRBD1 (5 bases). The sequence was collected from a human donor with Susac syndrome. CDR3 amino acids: CASSIDSRGEKLFF. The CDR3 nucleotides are TGTGCCAGCAGTATCGACAGTAGAGGTGAAAAACTGTTTTTT.